This T cell receptor (beta chain) stems from a study of CD8 T cells in ankylosing spondylitis. Whole-study results and caveats: Several highly homologous variants made up a TCR beta motif, and this motif appeared characteristic of ankylosing spondylitis blood. With a CD8+ phenotype, disease-linked clones were relatively rare in peripheral blood.

5'-RACE, quantitative and with molecular barcodes, yielded the TCR beta libraries. One entry per CDR3 protein results from TCRdb running MiXCR on the 5' RACE reads. The sample carries about 220,000 distinct CDR3 sequences, about 7% recorded once. CDR1 is MNHEY, CDR2 SVGAGI, per germline. This CDR3 comprises 15 residues. The V end was cut by 0 bases, the J end by 0 bases, with 7 bases between. This clonotype was seen at least ten times. Its antigen is undetermined. This chain links TRBV6-5 with TRBJ2-3, with D hard to call. Sequences were obtained from blood, either unsorted or a sorted T cell fraction (not recorded which). This TCR was recovered from a male donor with ankylosing spondylitis. For the CDR3, the DNA is TGTGCCAGCAGTTACTCGTCAATGAGCACAGATACGCAGTATTTT. Its protein product is CASSYSSMSTDTQYF.